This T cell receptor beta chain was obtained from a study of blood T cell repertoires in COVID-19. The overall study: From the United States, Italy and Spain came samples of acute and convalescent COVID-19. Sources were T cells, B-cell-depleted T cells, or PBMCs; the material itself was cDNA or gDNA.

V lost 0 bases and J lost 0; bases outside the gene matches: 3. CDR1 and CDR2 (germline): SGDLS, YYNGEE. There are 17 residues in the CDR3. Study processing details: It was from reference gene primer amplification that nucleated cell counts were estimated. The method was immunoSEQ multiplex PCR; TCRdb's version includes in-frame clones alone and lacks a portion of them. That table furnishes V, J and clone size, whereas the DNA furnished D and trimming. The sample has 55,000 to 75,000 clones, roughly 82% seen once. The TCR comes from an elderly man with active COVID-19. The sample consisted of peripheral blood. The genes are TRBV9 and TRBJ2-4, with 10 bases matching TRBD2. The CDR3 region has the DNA TGTGCCAGCAGCGTAGAACTAGCGGGACGAGCCAAAAACATTCAGTACTTC. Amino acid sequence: CASSVELAGRAKNIQYF.